This T cell receptor (beta chain) was profiled in a study of cytomegalovirus exposure and HLA in healthy donors. Overall study results and limits: Analyses of presence/absence relied on an assumption of roughly uniform sequencing depth across donors. Of the V segments, some could not be distinguished, including TRBV6-2 and TRBV6-3, and were excluded. TCR beta V segments were, for the most part, productive about 87% or about 30% of the time in an earlier analysis.

This CDR3 is 15 amino acids long. Deletions cut 1 base from V and 3 bases from J, with 10 bases between. Germline V gene lookup returns CDR1 SGHVS and CDR2 FQNEAQ. As to this clone: Its antigen is still unknown.

The PCR used 60 Vbeta and 13 Jbeta primers. TCRdb's copy holds only in-frame clones and misses some; the assay was immunoSEQ multiplex PCR. The sample data list about 120,000 clones. Source material: PBMCs. J is TRBJ2-1 and V is TRBV7-8; D gene uncertain. The TCR sequence derives from a man aged 35 to 55 in good health and CMV-seropositive. The CDR3 nucleotides read TGTGCCAGCAGCTTAGGTCAGGTTGGCTACAATGAGCAGTTCTTC. Translated: CASSLGQVGYNEQFF.